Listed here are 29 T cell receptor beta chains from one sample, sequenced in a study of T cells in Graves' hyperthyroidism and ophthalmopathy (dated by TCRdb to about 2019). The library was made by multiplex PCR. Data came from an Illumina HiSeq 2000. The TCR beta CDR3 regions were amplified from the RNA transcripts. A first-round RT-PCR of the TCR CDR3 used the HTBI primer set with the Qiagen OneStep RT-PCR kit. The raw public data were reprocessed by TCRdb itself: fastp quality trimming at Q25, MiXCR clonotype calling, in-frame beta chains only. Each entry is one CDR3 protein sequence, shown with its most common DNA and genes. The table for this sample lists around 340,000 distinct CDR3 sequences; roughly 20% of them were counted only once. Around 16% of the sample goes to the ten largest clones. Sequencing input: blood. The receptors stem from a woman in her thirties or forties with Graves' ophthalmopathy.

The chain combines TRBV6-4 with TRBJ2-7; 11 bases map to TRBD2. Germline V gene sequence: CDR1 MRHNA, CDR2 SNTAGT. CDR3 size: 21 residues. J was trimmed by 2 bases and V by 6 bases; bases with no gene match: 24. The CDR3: CASRAGGPVVLAGGIAYEQYF. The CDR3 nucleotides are TGTGCCAGCAGAGCAGGGGGTCCGGTGGTGCTAGCGGGAGGCATAGCCTACGAGCAGTACTTC.

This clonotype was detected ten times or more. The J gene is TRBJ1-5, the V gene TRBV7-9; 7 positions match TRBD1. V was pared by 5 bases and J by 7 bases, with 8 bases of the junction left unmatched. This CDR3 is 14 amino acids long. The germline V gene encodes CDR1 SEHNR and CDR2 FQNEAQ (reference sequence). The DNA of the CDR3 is TGTGCCAGCAGCCAGGGGGGAGTCCAACAGCCCCAGCATTTT. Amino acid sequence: CASSQGGVQQPQHF.

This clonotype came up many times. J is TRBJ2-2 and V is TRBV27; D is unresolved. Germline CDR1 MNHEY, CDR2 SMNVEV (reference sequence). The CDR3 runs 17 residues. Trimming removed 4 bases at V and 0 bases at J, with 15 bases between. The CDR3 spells CASSSSKTFANTGELFF. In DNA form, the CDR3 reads TGTGCCAGCAGTTCTTCCAAGACATTCGCGAACACCGGGGAGCTGTTTTTT.

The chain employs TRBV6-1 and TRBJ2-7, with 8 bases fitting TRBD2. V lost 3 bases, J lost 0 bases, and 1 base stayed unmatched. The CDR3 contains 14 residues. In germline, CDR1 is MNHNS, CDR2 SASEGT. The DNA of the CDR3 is TGTGCCAGCAGTGATGCGGGGGGCTCCTACGAGCAGTACTTC. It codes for CASSDAGGSYEQYF.

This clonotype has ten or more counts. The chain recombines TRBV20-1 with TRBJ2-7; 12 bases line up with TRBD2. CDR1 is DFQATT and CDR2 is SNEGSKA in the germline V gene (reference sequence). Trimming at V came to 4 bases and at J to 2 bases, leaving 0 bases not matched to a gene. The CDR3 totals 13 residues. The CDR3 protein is CSATSGRAYEQYF. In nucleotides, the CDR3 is TGCAGTGCTACTAGCGGGAGGGCCTACGAGCAGTACTTC.

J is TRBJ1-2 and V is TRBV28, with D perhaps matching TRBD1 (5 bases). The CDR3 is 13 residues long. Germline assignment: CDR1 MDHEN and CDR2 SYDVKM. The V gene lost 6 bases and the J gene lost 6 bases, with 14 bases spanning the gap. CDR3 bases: TGTGCCAGCAGCCAGGGCACTATTAATGGCTACACCTTC. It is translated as CASSQGTINGYTF.

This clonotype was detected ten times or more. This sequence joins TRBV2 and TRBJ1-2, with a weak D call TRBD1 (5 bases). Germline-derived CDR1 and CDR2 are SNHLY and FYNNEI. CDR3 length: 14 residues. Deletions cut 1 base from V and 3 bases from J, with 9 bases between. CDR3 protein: CASSEGGLHYGYTF. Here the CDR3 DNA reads TGTGCCAGCAGTGAAGGGGGACTGCACTATGGCTACACCTTC.

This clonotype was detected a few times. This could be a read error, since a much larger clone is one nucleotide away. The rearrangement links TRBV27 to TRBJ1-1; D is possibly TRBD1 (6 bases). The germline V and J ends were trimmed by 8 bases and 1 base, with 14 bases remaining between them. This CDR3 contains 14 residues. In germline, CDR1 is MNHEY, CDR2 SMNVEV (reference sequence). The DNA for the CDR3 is TGTGCCAGCGGTCCCACAGGGCGGAACACTGAAGCTTTCTTT. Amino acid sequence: CASGPTGRNTEAFF.

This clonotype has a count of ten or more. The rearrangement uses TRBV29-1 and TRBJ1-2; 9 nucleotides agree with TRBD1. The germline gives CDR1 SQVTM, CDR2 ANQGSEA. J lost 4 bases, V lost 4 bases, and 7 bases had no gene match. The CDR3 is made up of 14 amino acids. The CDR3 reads CSVVGQGPFYGYTF. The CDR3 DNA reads TGCAGCGTTGTGGGACAGGGACCTTTCTATGGCTACACCTTC.

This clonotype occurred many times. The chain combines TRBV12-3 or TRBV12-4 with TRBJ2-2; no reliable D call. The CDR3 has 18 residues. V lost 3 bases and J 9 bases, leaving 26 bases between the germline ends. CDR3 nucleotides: TGTGCCAGCAGTTTTCTCAGGTCGCCGGTGGAAACGTACCGGGAGCTGTTTTTT. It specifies CASSFLRSPVETYRELFF.

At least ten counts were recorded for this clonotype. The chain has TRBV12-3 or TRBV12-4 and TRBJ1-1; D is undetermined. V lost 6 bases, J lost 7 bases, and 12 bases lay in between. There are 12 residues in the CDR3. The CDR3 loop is CASSIHRNEAFF. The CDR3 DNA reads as TGTGCCAGCAGCATTCATAGGAATGAAGCTTTCTTT.

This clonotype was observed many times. CDR3 sequence reads: CASSTRRTTTNEKLFF. CDR3 in DNA: TGTGCCAGCAGCACCCGGAGGACTACAACTAATGAAAAACTGTTTTTT. The V and J genes are TRBV4-2 and TRBJ1-4; D uncertain. The CDR3 is 16 residues long. V lost 5 bases and J lost 0, with 13 bases in between. The V gene's germline CDR1 is LGHNA and CDR2 YNFKEQ.

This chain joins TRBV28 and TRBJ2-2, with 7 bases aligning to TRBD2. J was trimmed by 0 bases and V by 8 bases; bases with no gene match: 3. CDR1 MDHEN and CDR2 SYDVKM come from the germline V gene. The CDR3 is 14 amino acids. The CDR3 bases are TGTGCCAGCCGCGGGAGCCCGAACACCGGGGAGCTGTTTTTT. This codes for CASRGSPNTGELFF.

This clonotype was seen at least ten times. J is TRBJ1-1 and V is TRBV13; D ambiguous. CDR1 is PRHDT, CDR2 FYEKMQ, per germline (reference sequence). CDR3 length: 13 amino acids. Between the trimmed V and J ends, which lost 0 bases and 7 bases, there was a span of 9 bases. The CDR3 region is CASSLGLQVEAFF. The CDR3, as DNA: TGTGCCAGCAGCTTAGGCCTCCAGGTTGAAGCTTTCTTT.

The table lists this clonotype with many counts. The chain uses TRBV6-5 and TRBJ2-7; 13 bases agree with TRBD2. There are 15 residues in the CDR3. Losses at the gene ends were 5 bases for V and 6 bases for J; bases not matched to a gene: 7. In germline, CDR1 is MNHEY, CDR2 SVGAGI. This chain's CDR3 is CASSTRTSGRGEQYF. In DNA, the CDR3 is TGTGCCAGCAGTACCCGGACTAGCGGGAGAGGCGAGCAGTACTTC.

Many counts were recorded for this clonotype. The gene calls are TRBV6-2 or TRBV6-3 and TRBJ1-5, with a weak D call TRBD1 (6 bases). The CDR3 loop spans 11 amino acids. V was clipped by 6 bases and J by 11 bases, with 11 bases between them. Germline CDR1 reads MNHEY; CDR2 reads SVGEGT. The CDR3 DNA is TGTGCCAGCAGGGAACAGGGCGCCCAGCATTTT. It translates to CASREQGAQHF.

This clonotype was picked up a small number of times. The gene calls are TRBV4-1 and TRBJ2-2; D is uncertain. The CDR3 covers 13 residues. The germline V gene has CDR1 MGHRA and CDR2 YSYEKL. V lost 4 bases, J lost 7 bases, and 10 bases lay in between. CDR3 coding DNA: TGCGCCAGCAGCCCCCGACAAGACGGGGAGCTGTTTTTT. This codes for CASSPRQDGELFF.

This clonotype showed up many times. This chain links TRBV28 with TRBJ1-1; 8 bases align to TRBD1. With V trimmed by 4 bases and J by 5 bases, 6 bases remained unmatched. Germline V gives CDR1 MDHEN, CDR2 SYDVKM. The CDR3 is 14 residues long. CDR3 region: CASSSTGGRTEAFF. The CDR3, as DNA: TGTGCCAGCAGTTCAACAGGGGGGAGGACTGAAGCTTTCTTT.

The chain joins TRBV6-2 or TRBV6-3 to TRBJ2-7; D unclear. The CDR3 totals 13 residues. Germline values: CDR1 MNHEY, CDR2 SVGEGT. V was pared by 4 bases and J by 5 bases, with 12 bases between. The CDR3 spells CASSSPVAHEQYF. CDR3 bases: TGTGCCAGCAGTTCCCCCGTCGCCCACGAGCAGTACTTC.

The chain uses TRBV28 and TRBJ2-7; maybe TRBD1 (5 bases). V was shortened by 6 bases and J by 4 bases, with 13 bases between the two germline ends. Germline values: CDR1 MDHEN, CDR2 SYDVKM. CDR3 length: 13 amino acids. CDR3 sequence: CASSDIRQYEQYF. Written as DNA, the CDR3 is TGTGCCAGCAGCGACATAAGACAGTACGAGCAGTACTTC.

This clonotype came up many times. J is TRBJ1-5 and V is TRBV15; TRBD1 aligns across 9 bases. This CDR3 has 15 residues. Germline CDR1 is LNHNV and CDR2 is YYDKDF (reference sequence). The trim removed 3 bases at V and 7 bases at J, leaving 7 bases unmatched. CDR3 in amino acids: CATSSDRGGLQPQHF. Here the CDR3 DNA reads TGTGCCACCAGCAGCGACAGGGGGGGATTGCAGCCCCAGCATTTT.

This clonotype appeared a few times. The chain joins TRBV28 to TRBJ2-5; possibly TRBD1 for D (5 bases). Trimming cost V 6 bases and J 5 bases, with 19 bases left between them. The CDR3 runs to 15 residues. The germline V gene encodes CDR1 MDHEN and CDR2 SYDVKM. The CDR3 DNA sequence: TGTGCCAGCAGCCGTACAGGAATCGGTGGGGAGACCCAGTACTTC. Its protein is CASSRTGIGGETQYF.

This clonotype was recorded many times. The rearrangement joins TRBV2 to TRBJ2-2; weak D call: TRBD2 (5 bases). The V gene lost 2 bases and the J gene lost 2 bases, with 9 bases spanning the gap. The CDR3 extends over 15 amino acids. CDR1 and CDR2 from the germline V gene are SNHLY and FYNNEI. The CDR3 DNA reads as TGTGCCAGCAGTGAACGTCTAGCCAACACCGGGGAGCTGTTTTTT. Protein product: CASSERLANTGELFF.

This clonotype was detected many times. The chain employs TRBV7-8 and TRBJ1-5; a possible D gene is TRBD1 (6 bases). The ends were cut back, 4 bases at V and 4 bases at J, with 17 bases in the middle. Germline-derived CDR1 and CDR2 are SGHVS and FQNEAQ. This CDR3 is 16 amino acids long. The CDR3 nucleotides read TGTGCCAGCAGCTCGTACAGGGAACCTTGGAATCAGCCCCAGCATTTT. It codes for CASSSYREPWNQPQHF.

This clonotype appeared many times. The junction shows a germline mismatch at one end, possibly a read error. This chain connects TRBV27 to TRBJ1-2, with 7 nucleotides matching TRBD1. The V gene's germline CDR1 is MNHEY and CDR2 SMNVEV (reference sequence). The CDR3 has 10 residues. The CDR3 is CASGRDSRLF. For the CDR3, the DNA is TGTGCCAGCGGAAGGGACAGTAGACTCTTC.

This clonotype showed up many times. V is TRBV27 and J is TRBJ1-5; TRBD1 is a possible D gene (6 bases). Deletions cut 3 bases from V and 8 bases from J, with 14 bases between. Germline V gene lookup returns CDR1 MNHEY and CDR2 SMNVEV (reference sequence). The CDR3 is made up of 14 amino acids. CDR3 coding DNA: TGTGCCAGCAGTTTGCAGGGGACAATGGAGCCCCAGCATTTT. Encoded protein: CASSLQGTMEPQHF.

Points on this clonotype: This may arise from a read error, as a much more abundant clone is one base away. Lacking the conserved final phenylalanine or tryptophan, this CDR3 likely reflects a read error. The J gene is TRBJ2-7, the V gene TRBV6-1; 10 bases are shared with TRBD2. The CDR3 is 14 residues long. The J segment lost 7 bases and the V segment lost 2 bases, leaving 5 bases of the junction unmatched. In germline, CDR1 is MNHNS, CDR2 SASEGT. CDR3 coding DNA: TGTGCCAGCAGTGAACCACTAGCGGGATGGGAGCAGTACATC. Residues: CASSEPLAGWEQYI.

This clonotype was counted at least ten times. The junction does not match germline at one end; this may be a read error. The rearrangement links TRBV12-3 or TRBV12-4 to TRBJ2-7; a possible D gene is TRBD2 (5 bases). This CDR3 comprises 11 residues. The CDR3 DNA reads TGTGCCAGCAGTTTAGGGACCCAGCGGAGCTTC. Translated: CASSLGTQRSF.

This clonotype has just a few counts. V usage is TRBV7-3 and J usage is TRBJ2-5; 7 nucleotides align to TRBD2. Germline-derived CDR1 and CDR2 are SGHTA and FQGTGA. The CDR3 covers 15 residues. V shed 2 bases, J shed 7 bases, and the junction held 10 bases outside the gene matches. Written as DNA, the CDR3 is TGTGCCAGCAGCTTATTCGGGGACTACGGAGGGACCCAGTACTTC. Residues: CASSLFGDYGGTQYF.